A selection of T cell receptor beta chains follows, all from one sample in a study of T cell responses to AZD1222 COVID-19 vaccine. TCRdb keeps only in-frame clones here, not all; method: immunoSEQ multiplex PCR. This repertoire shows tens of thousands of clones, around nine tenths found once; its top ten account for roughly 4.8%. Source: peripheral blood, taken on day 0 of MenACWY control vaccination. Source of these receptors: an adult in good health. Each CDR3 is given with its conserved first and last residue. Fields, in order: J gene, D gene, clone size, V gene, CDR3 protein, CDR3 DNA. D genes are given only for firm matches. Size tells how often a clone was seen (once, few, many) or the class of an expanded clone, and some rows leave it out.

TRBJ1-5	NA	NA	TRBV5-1	CASSLGQGEQPQHF	TGCGCCAGCAGCTTGGGGCAGGGCGAACAGCCCCAGCATTTT
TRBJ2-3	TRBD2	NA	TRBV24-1	CATSDPGTSGRADKDTQYF	TGTGCCACCAGTGACCCCGGGACTAGCGGGAGGGCCGATAAAGATACGCAGTATTTT
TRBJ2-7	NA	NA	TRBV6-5	CASMAADSYEQYF	TGTGCCAGCATGGCAGCGGACTCCTACGAGCAGTACTTC
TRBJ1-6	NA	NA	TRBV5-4	CASSLGGGSYNSPLHF	TGTGCCAGCAGCTTGGGGGGGGGCTCCTATAATTCACCCCTCCACTTT
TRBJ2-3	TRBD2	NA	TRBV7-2	CASSLEGGPTDTQYF	TGTGCCAGCAGCTTAGAGGGAGGGCCCACAGATACGCAGTATTTT
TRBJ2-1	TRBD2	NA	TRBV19	CASSHAGTSGYNEQFF	TGTGCCAGTAGTCACGCCGGGACTAGCGGCTACAATGAGCAGTTCTTC
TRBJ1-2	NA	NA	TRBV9	CASSPRHGGLSYGYTF	TGTGCCAGCAGCCCCCGTCATGGGGGGCTCAGCTATGGCTACACCTTC
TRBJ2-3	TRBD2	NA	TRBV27	CASSPYYSLAGGTDTQYF	TGTGCCAGCAGTCCCTACTACTCCCTAGCGGGTGGTACAGATACGCAGTATTTT
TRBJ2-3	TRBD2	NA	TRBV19	CASSTGGGFTDTQYF	TGTGCCAGTAGTACTGGGGGAGGGTTCACAGATACGCAGTATTTT
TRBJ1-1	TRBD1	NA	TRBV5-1	CASSGRQGGTEAFF	TGCGCCAGCAGCGGCAGACAGGGGGGCACTGAAGCTTTCTTT
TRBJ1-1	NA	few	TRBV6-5	CASSYLQGNTEAFF	TGTGCCAGCAGTTACTTACAGGGCAACACTGAAGCTTTCTTT
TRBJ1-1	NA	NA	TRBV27	CASRAGTEAFF	TGTGCCAGCAGAGCGGGCACTGAAGCTTTCTTT
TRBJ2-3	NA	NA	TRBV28	CASSSPSGPTDTQYF	TGTGCCAGCAGTTCCCCCTCCGGGCCCACAGATACGCAGTATTTT
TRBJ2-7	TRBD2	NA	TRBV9	CASSGASGKLQYF	TGTGCCAGCAGTGGGGCTAGCGGGAAGCTTCAGTACTTC
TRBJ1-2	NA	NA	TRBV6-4	CASSEEDTSYGYTF	TGTGCCAGCAGTGAGGAGGACACGTCCTATGGCTACACCTTC
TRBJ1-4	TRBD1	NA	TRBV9	CASSPFRDSQNPEKLFF	TGTGCCAGCAGCCCCTTTAGGGACAGCCAGAACCCTGAAAAACTGTTTTTT
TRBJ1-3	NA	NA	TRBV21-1	CASSGGDTIYF	TGTGCCAGCAGCGGGGGTGACACCATATATTTT
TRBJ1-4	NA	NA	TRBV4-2	CASSPGRGEKLFF	TGTGCCAGCAGCCCGGGACGGGGGGAAAAACTGTTTTTT
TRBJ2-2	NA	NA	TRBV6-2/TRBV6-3	CASSYSGGTGELFF	TGTGCCAGCAGTTACTCGGGCGGGACCGGGGAGCTGTTTTTT
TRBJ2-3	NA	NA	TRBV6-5	CASRLTSGGSGTQYF	TGTGCCAGCAGGCTTACTAGTGGTGGGTCGGGTACGCAGTATTTT
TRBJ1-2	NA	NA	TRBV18	CASSRGPSGGYTF	TGTGCCAGCTCGCGTGGGCCGTCTGGAGGCTACACCTTC
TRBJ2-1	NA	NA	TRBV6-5	CATDWGNEQFF	TGTGCCACCGATTGGGGCAATGAGCAGTTCTTC
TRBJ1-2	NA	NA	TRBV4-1	CASSQDWREGLGYGYTF	TGCGCCAGCAGCCAAGATTGGCGCGAGGGCCTGGGCTATGGCTACACCTTC
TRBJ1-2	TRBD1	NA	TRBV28	CASSSGQGRDGYTF	TGTGCCAGCAGTTCAGGACAGGGGAGGGATGGCTACACCTTC
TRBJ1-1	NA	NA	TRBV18	CASSPTQVNTEAFF	TGTGCCAGCTCACCTACACAAGTGAACACTGAAGCTTTCTTT
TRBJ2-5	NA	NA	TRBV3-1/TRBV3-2	CASSQLETQYF	TGTGCCAGCAGCCAACTGGAGACCCAGTACTTC
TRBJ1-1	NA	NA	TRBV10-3	CAISDPGGGWEAFF	TGTGCCATCAGTGACCCGGGCGGAGGTTGGGAAGCTTTCTTT
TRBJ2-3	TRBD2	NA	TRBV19	CASSFLAGVRDTQYF	TGTGCCAGTAGTTTTCTAGCGGGAGTTAGAGATACGCAGTATTTT
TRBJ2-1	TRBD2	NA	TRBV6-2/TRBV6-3	CASSYGGLGANEQFF	TGTGCCAGCAGTTACGGGGGACTAGGGGCCAATGAGCAGTTCTTC
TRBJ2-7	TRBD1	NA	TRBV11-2	CASSLGQGAYEQYF	TGTGCCAGCAGCTTAGGTCAGGGGGCCTACGAGCAGTACTTC
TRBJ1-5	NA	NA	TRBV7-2	CASSSQDFNQPQHF	TGTGCCAGCAGCTCACAGGATTTTAATCAGCCCCAGCATTTT
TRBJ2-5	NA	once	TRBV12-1	CASSFYLFGTGPLGAQYF	TGTGCCAGCAGCTTTTACTTATTCGGGACAGGGCCCCTGGGGGCCCAGTACTTC